These T cell receptor beta chains were read from a single sample in a study of read filtering for tumor transcriptome and immune sequencing. A single record per CDR3 protein comes from TCRdb applying MiXCR to the reads. There are roughly 61,000 distinct CDR3 sequences in the sample; about 12% occur only once, and more than 15% lies in the top ten. The sample consisted of a population of CD138-negative cells sorted from bone marrow. These TCRs come from a donor aged 40 or over with multiple myeloma. Both conserved end residues are part of each CDR3. The D gene is left open where the match is weak. Part of the rows lack a size; the others show once, few, many or a class for expanded clones.

V: TRBV3-1; J: TRBJ2-7; size: many; D: -; DNA: TGTGCCAGCAGCCCGGGGGCGGGGACGAGCTCCTACGAGCAGTACTTC; CDR3: CASSPGAGTSSYEQYF
V: TRBV2; J: TRBJ1-1; size: -; D: -; DNA: TGTGCCAGCAGTGACAGGGGAATAGCGTACACTGAAGCTTTCTTT; CDR3: CASSDRGIAYTEAFF
V: TRBV5-1; J: TRBJ2-7; size: -; D: TRBD1; DNA: TGCGCCAGCACCAGGGGGCCCGAGGTAGGCTACGAGCAGTACTTC; CDR3: CASTRGPEVGYEQYF
V: TRBV7-9; J: TRBJ2-6; size: -; D: -; DNA: TGTGCCAGCAGCCCGCGTGGGGCCAACGTCCTGACTTTC; CDR3: CASSPRGANVLTF
V: TRBV20-1; J: TRBJ2-7; size: many; D: -; DNA: TGCAGTGCCCCCAAAGGTGAGCAGTACTTC; CDR3: CSAPKGEQYF
V: TRBV4-1; J: TRBJ2-1; size: many; D: -; DNA: TGCGCCAGCAGCCAAGATCTAGGTAGCTCCTACAATGAGCAGTTCTTC; CDR3: CASSQDLGSSYNEQFF
V: TRBV18; J: TRBJ1-1; size: many; D: -; DNA: TGTGCCAGCTCTCAGGGGCTCATGAACACTGAAGCTTTCTTT; CDR3: CASSQGLMNTEAFF
V: TRBV19; J: TRBJ2-7; size: -; D: -; DNA: TGTGCCAGTAGCAAGGGGGAATGCGAGCAGTATTTC; CDR3: CASSKGECEQYF
V: TRBV7-3; J: TRBJ2-5; size: many; D: -; DNA: TGTGCCAGCAGCTTAACCAGGGACCAAGAGACCCAGTACTTC; CDR3: CASSLTRDQETQYF
V: TRBV11-2; J: TRBJ2-7; size: -; D: TRBD2; DNA: TGTGCCAGCAGCTTAGCTGGCCTAGCGGTTACCTACGAGCAGTACTTC; CDR3: CASSLAGLAVTYEQYF
V: TRBV2; J: TRBJ2-2; size: -; D: -; DNA: TGTGCCGGCAGGGTGGGCACCGGGGAGCTGTTTTTT; CDR3: CAGRVGTGELFF
V: TRBV20-1; J: TRBJ1-1; size: few; D: TRBD1; DNA: TGCAGTGCCCCCTTCCAGGGGGTAAACACTGAAGCTTTCTTT; CDR3: CSAPFQGVNTEAFF
V: TRBV15; J: TRBJ1-1; size: many; D: -; DNA: TGTGCCACCAGTAGAAATCCCCCGGGCAGTTGGACGTCGGACACTGAAGCTTTCTTT; CDR3: CATSRNPPGSWTSDTEAFF
V: TRBV29-1; J: TRBJ1-2; size: few; D: -; DNA: TGCAGCGTTGAAGCGAGGGACACAGTAGATGGCTACACCTTC; CDR3: CSVEARDTVDGYTF
V: TRBV19; J: TRBJ2-5; size: many; D: TRBD1; DNA: TGTGCCAGTAGTAAGGGACAGGAAGAGACCCAGTACTTC; CDR3: CASSKGQEETQYF
V: TRBV12-3/TRBV12-4; J: TRBJ1-1; size: many; D: TRBD1; DNA: TGTGCCAGCAGATTCCGGGACAGGGGTTATACTGAAGCTTTCTTT; CDR3: CASRFRDRGYTEAFF
V: TRBV12-3/TRBV12-4; J: TRBJ2-2; size: many; D: -; DNA: TGTGCCAGCCGCCGACAATCGGGAGACACCGGGGAGCTGTTTTTT; CDR3: CASRRQSGDTGELFF
V: TRBV6-5; J: TRBJ2-6; size: many; D: -; DNA: TGTGCCAGCAGTTTAGGGTCTGGGGCCAACGTCCTGACTTTC; CDR3: CASSLGSGANVLTF
V: TRBV28; J: TRBJ2-2; size: many; D: -; DNA: TGTGCCAGCAGAGGGGGGGGCTCGAACACCGGGGAGCTGTTTTTT; CDR3: CASRGGGSNTGELFF
V: TRBV7-9; J: TRBJ2-7; size: many; D: -; DNA: TGTGCCATCCGGGCCCCCGACTCCTACGAGCAGTACTTC; CDR3: CAIRAPDSYEQYF
V: TRBV6-5; J: TRBJ2-1; size: few; D: TRBD1; DNA: TGTGCCAGCAGTGGGGACAGGGGATCCTACAATGAGCAGTTCTTC; CDR3: CASSGDRGSYNEQFF
V: TRBV20-1; J: TRBJ1-5; size: many; D: TRBD1; DNA: TGCAGTGCAACGCGAATGGGGGCTGCACAGGGGCCGGGGGGACAGCCCCAGCATTTT; CDR3: CSATRMGAAQGPGGQPQHF
V: TRBV20-1; J: TRBJ1-1; size: many; D: TRBD1; DNA: TGCAGTGCTAGATGGGAGGGACAGGGGGTAACTGAAGCTTTCTTT; CDR3: CSARWEGQGVTEAFF
V: TRBV15; J: TRBJ1-2; size: -; D: -; DNA: TGTGCCACCAGCGGACCCGGGGTCATAGCTAACTATGGCTACACCTTC; CDR3: CATSGPGVIANYGYTF
V: TRBV7-2; J: TRBJ2-1; size: many; D: -; DNA: TGTGCCAGCAGTTTCAACCGGGATTCCGAGCAGTTCTTC; CDR3: CASSFNRDSEQFF
V: TRBV5-4; J: TRBJ1-2; size: few; D: TRBD1; DNA: TGTGCCAGCAGCATACAGGGGCAGTATGGCTACACCTTC; CDR3: CASSIQGQYGYTF
V: TRBV3-1; J: TRBJ2-1; size: many; D: -; DNA: TGTGCCAGCAGCCAAGGGCACCGGGCGTACAATGAGCAGTTCTTC; CDR3: CASSQGHRAYNEQFF
V: TRBV20-1; J: TRBJ1-1; size: many; D: -; DNA: TGCAGTGCTTCGGGTACTGAAGCTTTCTTT; CDR3: CSASGTEAFF